A single sample is the source of the 29 T cell receptor beta chains below, sequenced in a study of cytomegalovirus exposure and HLA in healthy donors. The primer mix had 60 Vbeta and 13 Jbeta primers. Sequencing used immunoSEQ multiplex PCR; TCRdb keeps in-frame clones, though not all of them. Seen here are 200,000 to 250,000 clones, around 75% observed once, and the top ten hold 1.5% to 2%. The sequenced sample was PBMCs. Receptors were obtained from a woman in her thirties in good health and CMV-seronegative.

This chain connects TRBV6-1 to TRBJ2-5, with 7 bases fitting TRBD2. The DNA end favors TRBJ2-7, so the J call may be wrong. This CDR3 has 15 amino acids. Per germline, CDR1 MNHNS and CDR2 SASEGT. CDR3 in DNA: TGTGCCAGCAGTGAGGGGCTAGCGGCCACCTACGAGCAGTACTTC. Encoded protein: CASSEGLAATYEQYF.

About this clone itself: At the DNA level, this CDR3 is encoded by other sequences in the same sample as well. The V and J genes are TRBV18 and TRBJ2-3; TRBD2 agrees at 8 bases. Germline CDR1 and CDR2: KGHSH and LQKENI. The CDR3 is made up of 14 amino acids. Germline trimming cut 3 bases from V and 3 bases from J; bases unmatched to any gene: 2. CDR3 bases: TGTGCCAGCTCACCGGGACTAGGGACAGATACGCAGTATTTT. It codes for CASSPGLGTDTQYF.

In nucleotides, the CDR3 is TGTGCCAGCAGAACTCAGGGGTCTCGCGCCTACGAGCAGTACTTC. It is translated as CASRTQGSRAYEQYF. The chain has TRBV28 and TRBJ2-7, with TRBD1 as a possible D gene (6 bases). The V end was cut by 6 bases, the J end by 2 bases, with 17 bases between. CDR3 length: 15 amino acids. The germline V gene encodes CDR1 MDHEN and CDR2 SYDVKM. Combining the CDR3 with reference TRBV28 and TRBJ2-7 gives the whole variable domain DVKVTQSSRYLVKRTGEKVFLECVQDMDHENMFWYRQDPGLGLRLIYFSYDVKMKEKGDIPEGYSVSREKKERFSLILESASTNQTSMYLCASRTQGSRAYEQYFGPGTRLTVT.

The gene calls are TRBV2 and TRBJ1-2; 7 bases match TRBD1. Germline CDR1 and CDR2: SNHLY and FYNNEI. The trim removed 4 bases at V and 4 bases at J, leaving 12 bases unmatched. The CDR3 is made up of 16 amino acids. Here the CDR3 DNA reads TGTGCCAGCAGTGGGCACACTGGACAGGTTTTCTATGGCTACACCTTC. Translating it yields CASSGHTGQVFYGYTF. Full variable domain (remainder filled in from reference TRBV2 and TRBJ1-2): EPEVTQTPSHQVTQMGQEVILRCVPISNHLYFYWYRQILGQKVEFLVSFYNNEISEKSEIFDDQFSVERPDGSNFTLKIRSTKLEDSAMYFCASSGHTGQVFYGYTFGSGTRLTVV.

Only one count was recorded for this clone. Germline and junction disagree at one end, which may indicate a read error. The chain combines TRBV10-3 with TRBJ1-1, with TRBD1 as a possible D gene (6 bases). From germline, CDR1 is ENHRY and CDR2 SYGVKD. The CDR3 is 16 amino acids. CDR3 amino acids: CASSYSLSTPGHEAFF. The CDR3 DNA follows: TGTGCCAGCAGTTACTCTCTTTCCACGCCGGGACACGAAGCTTTCTTT.

This clone was seen a handful of times. V usage is TRBV7-3 and J usage is TRBJ1-2; D is perhaps TRBD1 (5 bases). This CDR3 is built from 12 residues. CDR1 and CDR2 from the germline V gene are SGHTA and FQGTGA. V lost 5 bases and J lost 5, with 9 bases in between. The CDR3 loop is CASSQQGYGYTF. The CDR3, as DNA: TGTGCCAGCAGCCAGCAGGGTTATGGCTACACCTTC.

This chain links TRBV10-1 with TRBJ2-3; maybe TRBD2 (6 bases). The CDR3 loop spans 16 amino acids. Trimming removed 3 bases from V and 1 base from J, with 14 bases in between. In germline, CDR1 is WNHNN, CDR2 SYGVQD (reference sequence). In nucleotides, the CDR3 is TGCGCCAGCAGTGAAGTCTGGGGGACTGGCACAGATACGCAGTATTTT. Protein product: CASSEVWGTGTDTQYF.

Regarding this clone: Within the sample, other DNA sequences also encode this same CDR3. The chain uses TRBV5-1 and TRBJ1-1; unclear D gene. Trimming removed 4 bases at V and 0 bases at J, with 10 bases between. The CDR3 loop spans 14 amino acids. Germline V gives CDR1 SGHRS, CDR2 YFSETQ. The CDR3 sequence: CASSPDTLNTEAFF. The DNA for the CDR3 is TGCGCCAGCAGCCCCGACACCTTGAACACTGAAGCTTTCTTT.

This chain joins TRBV30 and TRBJ1-2; 11 bases line up with TRBD1. The CDR3 runs to 15 residues. J lost 7 bases, V lost 3 bases, and 10 bases had no gene match. Germline V gives CDR1 GTSNPN, CDR2 SVGIG (reference sequence). For the CDR3, the DNA is TGTGCCTGGAGGAAAGTCAGGACAGGGGGCGGTGGCTACACCTTC. Translated, it gives CAWRKVRTGGGGYTF. Based on the CDR3 plus reference TRBV30 and TRBJ1-2, the full variable domain is SQTIHQWPATLVQPVGSPLSLECTVEGTSNPNLYWYRQAAGRGLQLLFYSVGIGQISSEVPQNLSASRPQDRQFILSSKKLLLSDSGFYLCAWRKVRTGGGGYTFGSGTRLTVV.

The V call is TRBV5-5, the J call TRBJ1-2; D ambiguous. Germline V gene data show CDR1 as SGHKS and CDR2 as YYEKEE (reference sequence). The CDR3 runs 12 residues. Deletions cut 4 bases from V and 5 bases from J, with 9 bases between. The CDR3 DNA sequence: TGTGCCAGCAGCCCGGAGGGATATGGCTACACCTTC. It codes for CASSPEGYGYTF.

The chain has TRBV29-1 and TRBJ2-7, with D perhaps matching TRBD2 (6 bases). This CDR3 contains 15 residues. The V gene's germline CDR1 is SQVTM and CDR2 ANQGSEA. V lost 6 bases and J lost 0, with 18 bases in between. The CDR3 here is CSVEGSQDHSYEQYF. For the CDR3, the DNA is TGCAGCGTGGAGGGTTCGCAGGATCACTCCTACGAGCAGTACTTC.

The chain employs TRBV30 and TRBJ1-4; 8 nucleotides agree with TRBD1. The junction had 12 bases not matched to a gene; V was cut back by 1 base and J by 8 bases. Germline lookup yields CDR1 GTSNPN and CDR2 SVGIG (reference sequence). The CDR3 has 16 amino acids. The CDR3 DNA sequence: TGTGCCTGGAGTGCTACTTGGACAGGGAGGGGGGAAAAACTGTTTTTT. Protein product: CAWSATWTGRGEKLFF.

The V gene is TRBV5-1, the J gene TRBJ2-1, with TRBD2 matching over 14 bases. The CDR3 runs to 17 residues. J was trimmed by 6 bases and V by 4 bases; bases with no gene match: 9. Germline CDR1 is SGHRS and CDR2 is YFSETQ. CDR3 nucleotide sequence: TGCGCCAGCAGCGCCCGGACTAGCGGGGGGCCGGGCAATGAGCAGTTCTTC. This codes for CASSARTSGGPGNEQFF.

This sequence joins TRBV30 and TRBJ2-5; tentative D call: TRBD1 (6 bases). CDR1 GTSNPN and CDR2 SVGIG come from the germline V gene (reference sequence). Trimming stripped 5 bases from V and 4 bases from J, with 14 bases between. The CDR3 contains 13 residues. As DNA, the CDR3 is TGTGCCTGGGACAGGAGTAAAGGAGAGACCCAGTACTTC. It codes for CAWDRSKGETQYF.

This chain links TRBV5-6 with TRBJ2-1; 9 bases align to TRBD1. V shed 3 bases and J 5 bases; nucleotides not matched to a gene: 3. Germline CDR1 and CDR2: SGHDT and YYEEEE. This CDR3 comprises 14 residues. The CDR3 protein is CASSYDRGDNEQFF. The CDR3 nucleotides read TGTGCCAGCAGCTACGACAGGGGGGACAATGAGCAGTTCTTC.

The chain employs TRBV7-8 and TRBJ2-3; TRBD2 is a possible D gene (6 bases). CDR3 length equals 14 residues. Germline V gene lookup returns CDR1 SGHVS and CDR2 FQNEAQ. V was clipped by 0 bases and J by 3 bases, with 7 bases between them. CDR3 residues: CASSLAGTTDTQYF. Written as DNA, the CDR3 is TGTGCCAGCAGCTTAGCGGGGACTACAGATACGCAGTATTTT.

This clone was counted between two and nine times. The chain links TRBV11-3 to TRBJ2-7; TRBD1 might be the D (7 bases). V lost 5 bases to trimming and J lost 0 bases, with 14 bases between them. This CDR3 contains 15 residues. Per the germline V gene, CDR1 is SGHNT and CDR2 is YENEEA. CDR3 in amino acids: CASSRRDSSSYEQYF. The CDR3 nucleotides read TGTGCCAGCAGCCGGAGGGACAGTAGCTCCTACGAGCAGTACTTC.

The gene calls are TRBV7-8 and TRBJ1-1, with 10 bases that match TRBD1. The V and J ends lost 1 base and 5 bases, in that order; junction bases with no gene match: 4. This CDR3 is built from 15 residues. Germline lookup yields CDR1 SGHVS and CDR2 FQNEAQ. In DNA form, the CDR3 reads TGTGCCAGCAGCTTAGGCGGGGACAGGGGAACTGAAGCTTTCTTT. Encoded protein: CASSLGGDRGTEAFF. The whole variable domain, filled in from reference TRBV7-8 and TRBJ1-1, reads GAGVSQSPRYKVAKRGQDVALRCDPISGHVSLFWYQQALGQGPEFLTYFQNEAQLDKSGLPSDRFFAERPEGSVSTLKIQRTQQEDSAVYLCASSLGGDRGTEAFFGQGTRLTVV.

There are a few counts of this clone. This rearrangement joins TRBV6-5 to TRBJ1-1, with D possibly matching TRBD1 (5 bases). Trimming stripped 0 bases from V and 4 bases from J, with 12 bases between. From germline, CDR1 is MNHEY and CDR2 SVGAGI. The CDR3 has 15 amino acids. CDR3 region: CASSYSGGIGTEAFF. CDR3 in DNA: TGTGCCAGCAGTTACTCGGGGGGTATTGGCACTGAAGCTTTCTTT.

V is TRBV9 and J is TRBJ2-1; possibly TRBD2 for D (5 bases). Trimming left V 0 bases short and J 6 bases short, with 13 bases between. CDR3 length: 15 residues. CDR1 and CDR2 (germline): SGDLS, YYNGEE. CDR3 region: CASSVDVGVSNEQFF. The CDR3 nucleotides read TGTGCCAGCAGCGTAGATGTGGGAGTTAGCAATGAGCAGTTCTTC.

CDR3 DNA: TGCGCCAGCAGTCGGGAGGGGCCAGATACGCAGTATTTT. It specifies CASSREGPDTQYF. The chain has TRBV5-1 and TRBJ2-3; 8 nucleotides align to TRBD2. In germline, CDR1 is SGHRS, CDR2 YFSETQ. Trimming at V came to 5 bases and at J to 4 bases, leaving 3 bases not matched to a gene. The CDR3 contains 13 residues.

The CDR3 DNA is TGTGCCAGCAGTTTTCCGGGACAGCAAGAGACCCAGTACTTC. It codes for CASSFPGQQETQYF. The chain combines TRBV28 with TRBJ2-5; TRBD1 aligns across 7 bases. Germline assignment: CDR1 MDHEN and CDR2 SYDVKM. This CDR3 contains 14 residues. The trim removed 3 bases at V and 2 bases at J, leaving 3 bases unmatched.

The chain is built from TRBV11-3 and TRBJ2-5; the D gene is possibly TRBD1 (5 bases). Trimming left V 5 bases short and J 0 bases short, with 13 bases between. CDR3 length: 15 residues. Germline CDR1 and CDR2: SGHNT and YENEEA. The DNA of the CDR3 is TGTGCCAGCAGCAGGGGTCCAGAGAACCAAGAGACCCAGTACTTC. Amino acid sequence: CASSRGPENQETQYF. Combining the CDR3 with reference TRBV11-3 and TRBJ2-5 gives the whole variable domain EAGVVQSPRYKIIEKKQPVAFWCNPISGHNTLYWYLQNLGQGPELLIRYENEEAVDDSQLPKDRFSAERLKGVDSTLKIQPAELGDSAVYLCASSRGPENQETQYFGPGTRLLVL.

This chain joins TRBV2 and TRBJ2-3, with D maybe TRBD2 (5 bases). CDR1 is SNHLY, CDR2 FYNNEI, per germline. The CDR3 runs 12 residues. V was trimmed by 4 bases and J by 7 bases, leaving 9 bases between them. In DNA, the CDR3 is TGTGCCAGCAGTGTGAGGGATAATACGCAGTATTTT. It yields the protein CASSVRDNTQYF.

The chain is built from TRBV30 and TRBJ1-2, with D hard to call. This CDR3 contains 15 residues. From germline, CDR1 is GTSNPN and CDR2 SVGIG (reference sequence). Trimming cost V 1 base and J 3 bases, with 15 bases left between them. In nucleotides, the CDR3 is TGTGCCTGGAGTGCGAGCTCCGGGTTTTACTATGGCTACACCTTC. Amino acid sequence: CAWSASSGFYYGYTF.

The rearrangement uses TRBV7-3 and TRBJ2-1, with a tentative D call TRBD2 (5 bases). The CDR3 is 15 amino acids. Trimming removed 5 bases at V and 2 bases at J, with 13 bases between. Germline V gives CDR1 SGHTA, CDR2 FQGTGA. CDR3 nucleotides: TGTGCCAGCAGCCCAAACGCCGGGACCTACAATGAGCAGTTCTTC. Amino acid sequence: CASSPNAGTYNEQFF.

The rearrangement links TRBV4-1 to TRBJ1-2; D remains unclear. Trimming took 1 base from V and 2 from J, leaving 2 bases between them. Germline loops: CDR1 MGHRA, CDR2 YSYEKL. CDR3 length: 12 residues. CDR3 nucleotides: TGCGCCAGCAGCCAAGCGAACTATGGCTACACCTTC. Protein product: CASSQANYGYTF.

A remark on this clone: A much larger clone lies a single base off, so this may be a read error. The chain is built from TRBV29-1 and TRBJ2-2; TRBD2 agrees at 15 bases. J lost 15 bases, V lost 8 bases, and 7 bases had no gene match. This CDR3 comprises 12 residues. CDR1 and CDR2 from the germline V gene are SQVTM and ANQGSEA. CDR3 nucleotides: TGCAGCACTGGGACTAGCGGGGGGATTATGTTTTTT. It codes for CSTGTSGGIMFF.

V is TRBV9 and J is TRBJ2-3; 13 nucleotides align to TRBD2. The J segment lost 1 base and the V segment lost 4 bases, leaving 9 bases of the junction unmatched. This CDR3 has 18 residues. Germline CDR1 reads SGDLS; CDR2 reads YYNGEE. CDR3 nucleotides: TGTGCCAGCAGCCCCAGGACTAGCGGGGGAGCCCGCACAGATACGCAGTATTTT. As protein: CASSPRTSGGARTDTQYF. The full variable domain, completed using reference TRBV9 and TRBJ2-3, is DSGVTQTPKHLITATGQRVTLRCSPRSGDLSVYWYQQSLDQGLQFLIQYYNGEERAKGNILERFSAQQFPDLHSELNLSSLELGDSALYFCASSPRTSGGARTDTQYFGPGTRLTVL.